This TCR beta chain was recorded in a study of T cells in localized non-small cell lung cancer. Whole-study findings and limits: Adjacent lung exhibited a median of around 60 among the 100 most abundant tumor clones. Tumor samples were not multi-region, leaving intratumor heterogeneity unexcluded. Measurement of T cell clonality placed uninvolved adjacent lung highest, above the level in tumor.

Only in-frame clones appear in the TCRdb table, and some are missing; sequencing was by immunoSEQ multiplex PCR. The sample includes roughly 35,000 clones, about 92% of them seen just once. Note on this clone: What it binds is not known.

CDR1 is SGHTA, CDR2 FQGNSA, per germline. The ends were cut back, 5 bases at V and 8 bases at J, with 18 bases in the middle. This CDR3 spans 14 amino acids. This clonotype was obtained from an older female donor with stage I lung adenocarcinoma. The J gene is TRBJ1-1, the V gene TRBV7-2, with D perhaps TRBD1 (6 bases). The sequencing here drew on peripheral blood, taken before any cancer treatment. The CDR3 protein is CASSLLGGTTEAFF. CDR3 DNA: TGTGCCAGCAGCCTCCTAGGGGGGACAACAGAAGCTTTCTTT.